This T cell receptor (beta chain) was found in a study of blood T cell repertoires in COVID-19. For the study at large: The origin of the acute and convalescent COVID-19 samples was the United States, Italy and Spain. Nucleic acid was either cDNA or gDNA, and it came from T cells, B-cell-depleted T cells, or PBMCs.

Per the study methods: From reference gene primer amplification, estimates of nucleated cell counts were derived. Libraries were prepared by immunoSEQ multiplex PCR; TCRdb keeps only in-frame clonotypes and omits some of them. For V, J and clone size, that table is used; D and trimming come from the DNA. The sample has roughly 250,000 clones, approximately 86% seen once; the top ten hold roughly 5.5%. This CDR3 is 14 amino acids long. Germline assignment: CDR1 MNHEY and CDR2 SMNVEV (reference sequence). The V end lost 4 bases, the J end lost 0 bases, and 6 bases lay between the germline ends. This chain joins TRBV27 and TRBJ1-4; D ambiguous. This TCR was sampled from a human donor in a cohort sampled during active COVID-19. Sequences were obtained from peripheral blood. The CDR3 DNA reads TGTGCCAGCAGTTCCCATTCAACTAATGAAAAACTGTTTTTT. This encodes CASSSHSTNEKLFF.